One and the same sample provided the 6 T cell receptor beta chains below, sequenced in a study of cytomegalovirus exposure and HLA in healthy donors. This PCR relied on a set of 60 Vbeta primers and 13 Jbeta primers. Using immunoSEQ multiplex PCR, the repertoire was profiled, and TCRdb retains in-frame clones only, with some absent. The data contain nearly 110,000 clones, roughly 70% of them singletons. Sequencing was done on a sample of PBMCs. These receptors were collected from a male donor in good health and CMV-seropositive.

CDR3 nucleotides: TGTGCCAGCAGCCCAATAGCGGGAGCGAGGACAGATACGCAGTATTTT. It encodes CASSPIAGARTDTQYF. The chain joins TRBV7-6 to TRBJ2-3; 9 bases line up with TRBD2. Germline V gene lookup returns CDR1 SGHVS and CDR2 FNYEAQ. This CDR3 has 16 residues. V lost 5 bases, J lost 3 bases, and 9 bases stayed unmatched.

This sequence joins TRBV7-3 and TRBJ2-1; 11 bases match TRBD2. Trimming at V came to 5 bases and at J to 1 base, leaving 7 bases not matched to a gene. This CDR3 contains 17 residues. Germline V CDR1 and CDR2: SGHTA, FQGTGA. This chain's CDR3 is CASSLQGLADSYNEQFF. CDR3 coding DNA: TGTGCCAGCAGCCTCCAGGGACTAGCGGATTCCTACAATGAGCAGTTCTTC.

This clone was seen a few times. The chain couples TRBV2 to TRBJ1-2; 7 bases are a match to TRBD1. The CDR3 totals 16 residues. J lost 4 bases, V lost 2 bases, and 10 bases had no gene match. From germline, CDR1 is SNHLY and CDR2 FYNNEI. The CDR3 region is CASSEIRGGAGYGYTF. CDR3 nucleotide sequence: TGTGCCAGCAGTGAAATTCGAGGGGGCGCTGGCTATGGCTACACCTTC.

V and J are TRBV19 and TRBJ2-7; tentatively, D is TRBD1 (6 bases). The ends were cut back, 5 bases at V and 5 bases at J, with 10 bases in the middle. Per the germline V gene, CDR1 is LNHDA and CDR2 is SQIVND (reference sequence). This CDR3 region has 12 residues. DNA of the CDR3: TGTGCCAGTAGTCCCCGGACAGACGAGCAGTACTTC. Translated: CASSPRTDEQYF.

The chain combines TRBV18 with TRBJ1-1; a possible D gene is TRBD1 (6 bases). The V end was cut by 1 base, the J end by 0 bases, with 9 bases between. This CDR3 has 15 amino acids. The V gene's germline CDR1 is KGHSH and CDR2 LQKENI. CDR3 nucleotide sequence: TGTGCCAGCTCACCACAGACAGGCCTGAACACTGAAGCTTTCTTT. Translating it yields CASSPQTGLNTEAFF.

This clone was found a few times. The chain uses TRBV5-1 and TRBJ2-3; perhaps TRBD2 as D (5 bases). This CDR3 comprises 15 residues. The ends were cut back, 3 bases at V and 2 bases at J, with 13 bases in the middle. Germline V lookup: CDR1 SGHRS, CDR2 YFSETQ. The CDR3 region has the DNA TGCGCCAGCAGCTCAACGGGGAGAAACACAGATACGCAGTATTTT. This sequence encodes CASSSTGRNTDTQYF. The complete variable domain, with remaining parts taken from reference TRBV5-1 and TRBJ2-3, reads KAGVTQTPRYLIKTRGQQVTLSCSPISGHRSVSWYQQTPGQGLQFLFEYFSETQRNKGNFPGRFSGRQFSNSRSEMNVSTLELGDSALYLCASSSTGRNTDTQYFGPGTRLTVL.